This T cell receptor beta chain was obtained from a study of graft-versus-host responses after intestinal transplantation (dated by TCRdb to about 2021). General notes on the study: Multivisceral, liver-intestinal, or isolated intestinal transplants were received by the recipients. All recipients received anti-thymocyte globulin induction followed by maintenance tacrolimus and steroids for around three years. Graft-versus-host and host-versus-graft alloreactive T cell clones were tracked in the graft, circulation and bone marrow after intestinal transplantation using bulk TCR-beta CDR3 sequencing. To identify alloreactive clones, pre-transplant mixed lymphocyte reaction products were sequenced and then compared with unstimulated pre-transplant donor and recipient T cells. The cohort enrolled fewer than 25 intestinal transplant recipients including one retransplant, and a few patients lacking pretransplant specimens were excluded. Donor T cell macrochimerism was defined as a peak of at least 4% donor T cells among recipient peripheral blood mononuclear cells. Samples from a few later patients were sequenced in-house on an Illumina MiSeq with MiXCR processing rather than by the commercial service.

The germline V gene (reference sequence) sets CDR1 to SEHNR and CDR2 to FQNEAQ. V is pruned by 5 bases and J by 6 bases, leaving 8 bases of the junction without a gene match. The CDR3 numbers 16 residues from cysteine through phenylalanine. Only the CDR3 part of the read is kept: 48 bases, read in frame from the first base. Details on this clone: The antigen it binds to is not known. No base quality values were provided; no much bigger clone lies one nucleotide off.

Broader findings and caveats from the paper: The relatively low number and heterogeneity of intestinal transplant patients limited the conclusions. In the allografts of patients with donor T cell macrochimerism, GvH to HvG T cell clonal ratios were high. Early after transplant, declines in HvG clones were associated with peak levels of circulating GvH clones. GvH clones were detected in recipient bone marrow, and some of these GvH clones were observed earlier in ileal mucosa or blood, consistent with an intestinal mucosal origin.

The library relied on the immunoSEQ multiplex PCR assay. For most patients, genomic DNA was isolated using the Qiagen DNeasy Blood and Tissue Kit and was shipped frozen to Adaptive Biotechnologies for TCR sequencing. For most patients, genomic DNA was subjected to high-throughput TCR-beta CDR3 sequencing by Adaptive Biotechnologies. For the original study's pipeline: Adaptive's ImmunoSEQ software was the source of the TCR sequencing data for over 15 patients, while three other patients were processed with MiXCR and VDJtools. CD4 versus CD8 sorting errors were corrected by removing sequences found in both subsets at a frequency ratio below 5:1. CDR3 nucleotide sequences shared by donor and recipient were removed because the origin of these sequences could not be assigned. Alloreactive clones required at least 2-fold expansion over unstimulated cells and minimum CFSE-low frequency of 0.002% (template counts) or 0.001% (read counts). A clone was considered mappable if detected in the sequenced pre-transplant spleen, lymph node, or MLR CFSE-low populations of the donor or recipient. Cumulative frequency of alloreactive clones was calculated as a percentage of all sequences weighted by copy number. TCRdb's version of the immuneACCESS table is confined to in-frame rearrangements and falls short of the full clone set. An unresolved V gene accounts for under half of the shortfall where checked; the remainder is of unknown origin. V and J calls and clone size are copied from that table; D and trimming were computed from the DNA. In this sample the table shows approximately 85,000 clones, roughly 93% of which occur a single time. The ten largest clones represent about 1% of the sample.

The time point tag for this specimen amounts to: cells obtained before transplantation from donor or recipient. CD3+CD4+ and CD3+CD8+ populations were FACS-sorted from unstimulated pre-transplant donor and recipient cells taken from spleen or lymph nodes. Sequenced material: unstimulated CD8+ T cells sorted from spleen or lymph node cells, taken before transplant. The receptor was derived from a human donor who was the organ donor for an intestinal transplant. In this chain, TRBV7-9 is recombined with TRBJ2-5, with 14 central nucleotides matching TRBD2. The nucleotide sequence reads TGTGCCAGCAGCATGCCGGGACTAGCGGGGGCAAAGACCCAGTACTTC. It translates as CASSMPGLAGAKTQYF.